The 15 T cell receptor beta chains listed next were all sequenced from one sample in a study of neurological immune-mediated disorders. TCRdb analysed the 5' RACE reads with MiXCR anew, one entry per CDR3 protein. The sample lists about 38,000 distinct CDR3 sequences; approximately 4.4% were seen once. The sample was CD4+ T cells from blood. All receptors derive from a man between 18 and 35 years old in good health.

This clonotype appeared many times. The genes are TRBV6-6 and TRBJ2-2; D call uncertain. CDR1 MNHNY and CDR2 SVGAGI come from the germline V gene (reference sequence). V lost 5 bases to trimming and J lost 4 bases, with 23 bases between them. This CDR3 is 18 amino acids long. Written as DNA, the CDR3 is TGTGCCAGCAGTCCTATCGCTCGAGGTGGACGAGTCACCGGGGAGCTGTTTTTT. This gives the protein CASSPIARGGRVTGELFF.

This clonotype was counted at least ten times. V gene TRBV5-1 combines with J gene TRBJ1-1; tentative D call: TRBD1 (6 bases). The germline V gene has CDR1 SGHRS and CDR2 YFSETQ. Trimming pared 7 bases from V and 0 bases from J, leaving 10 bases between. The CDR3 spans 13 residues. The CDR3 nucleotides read TGCGCCAGCGCTGGACAGATGAACACTGAAGCTTTCTTT. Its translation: CASAGQMNTEAFF.

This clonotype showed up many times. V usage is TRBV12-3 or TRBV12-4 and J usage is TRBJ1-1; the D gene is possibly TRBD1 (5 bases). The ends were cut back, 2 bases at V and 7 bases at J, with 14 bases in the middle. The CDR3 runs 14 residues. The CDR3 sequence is CASSLWVGRIEAFF. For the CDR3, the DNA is TGTGCCAGCAGTTTATGGGTGGGACGGATTGAAGCTTTCTTT.

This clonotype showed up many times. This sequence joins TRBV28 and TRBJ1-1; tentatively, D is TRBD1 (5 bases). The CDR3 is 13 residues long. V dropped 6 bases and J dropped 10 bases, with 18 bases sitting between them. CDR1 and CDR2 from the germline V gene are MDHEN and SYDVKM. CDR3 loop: CASRGVLRTAAFF. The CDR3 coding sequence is TGTGCCAGCAGGGGGGTCCTGCGCACGGCAGCTTTCTTT.

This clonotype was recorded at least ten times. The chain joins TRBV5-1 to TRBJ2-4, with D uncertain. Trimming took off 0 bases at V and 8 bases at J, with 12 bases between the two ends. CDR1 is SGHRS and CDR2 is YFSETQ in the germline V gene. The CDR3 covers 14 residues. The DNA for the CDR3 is TGCGCCAGCAGCTTGGGTAACACGGCGGACATTCAGTACTTC. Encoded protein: CASSLGNTADIQYF.

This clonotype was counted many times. The CDR3 region is CASKGDGSYEQYF. The DNA of the CDR3 is TGTGCCAGCAAGGGCGACGGTTCCTACGAGCAGTACTTC. This sequence joins TRBV12-3 or TRBV12-4 and TRBJ2-7; D ambiguous. There are 13 residues in the CDR3. V lost 7 bases, J lost 1 base, and 11 bases lay in between.

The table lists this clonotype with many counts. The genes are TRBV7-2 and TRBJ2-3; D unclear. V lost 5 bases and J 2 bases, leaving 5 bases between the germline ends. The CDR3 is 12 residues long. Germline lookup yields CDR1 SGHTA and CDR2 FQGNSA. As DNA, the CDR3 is TGTGCCAGCAGCCGAGACACAGATACGCAGTATTTT. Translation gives CASSRDTDTQYF. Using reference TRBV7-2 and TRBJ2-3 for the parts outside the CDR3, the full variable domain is GAGVSQSPSNKVTEKGKDVELRCDPISGHTALYWYRQSLGQGLEFLIYFQGNSAPDKSGLPSDRFSAERTGGSVSTLTIQRTQQEDSAVYLCASSRDTDTQYFGPGTRLTVL.

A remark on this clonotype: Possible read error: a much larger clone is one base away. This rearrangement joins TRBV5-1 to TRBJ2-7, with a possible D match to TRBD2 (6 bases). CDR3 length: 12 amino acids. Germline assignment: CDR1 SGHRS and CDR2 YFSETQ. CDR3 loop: CVSSYTRGEQYF. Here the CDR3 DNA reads TGCGTCAGCAGTTACACTCGGGGGGAGCAGTACTTC.

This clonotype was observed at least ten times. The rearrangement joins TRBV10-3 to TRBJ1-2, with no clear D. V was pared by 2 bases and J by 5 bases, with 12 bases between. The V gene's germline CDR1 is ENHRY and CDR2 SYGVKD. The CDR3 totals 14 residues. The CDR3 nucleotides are TGTGCCATCAGTGAGCCCGAAGCACAATATGGCTACACCTTC. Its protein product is CAISEPEAQYGYTF.

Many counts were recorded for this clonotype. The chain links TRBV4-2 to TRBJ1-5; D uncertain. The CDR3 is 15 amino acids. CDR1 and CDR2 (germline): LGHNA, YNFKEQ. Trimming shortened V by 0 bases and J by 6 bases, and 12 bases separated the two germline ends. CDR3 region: CASSQDVTSGQPQHF. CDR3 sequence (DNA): TGTGCCAGCAGCCAAGATGTGACAAGCGGTCAGCCCCAGCATTTT.

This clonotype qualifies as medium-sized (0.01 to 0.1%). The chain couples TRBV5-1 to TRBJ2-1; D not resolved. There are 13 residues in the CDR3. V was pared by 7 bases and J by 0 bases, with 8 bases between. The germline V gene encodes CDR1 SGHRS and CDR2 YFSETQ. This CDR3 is CASQDDSYNEQFF. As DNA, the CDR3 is TGCGCCAGCCAAGACGACTCCTACAATGAGCAGTTCTTC.

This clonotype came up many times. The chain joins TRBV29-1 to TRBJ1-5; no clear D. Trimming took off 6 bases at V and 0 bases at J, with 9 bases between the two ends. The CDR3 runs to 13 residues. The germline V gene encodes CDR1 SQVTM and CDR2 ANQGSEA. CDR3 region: CSVGFRSNQPQHF. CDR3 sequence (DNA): TGCAGCGTAGGGTTCCGTAGCAATCAGCCCCAGCATTTT. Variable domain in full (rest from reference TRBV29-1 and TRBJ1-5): SAVISQKPSRDICQRGTSLTIQCQVDSQVTMMFWYRQQPGQSLTLIATANQGSEATYESGFVIDKFPISRPNLTFSTLTVSNMSPEDSSIYLCSVGFRSNQPQHFGDGTRLSIL.

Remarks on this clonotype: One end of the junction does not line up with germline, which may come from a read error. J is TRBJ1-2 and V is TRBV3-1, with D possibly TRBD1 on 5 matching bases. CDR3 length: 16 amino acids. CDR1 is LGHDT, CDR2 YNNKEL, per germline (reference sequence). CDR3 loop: CTSSLTQGRAWDGYTF. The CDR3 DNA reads TGTACCAGCAGCCTGACCCAGGGCCGTGCGTGGGATGGCTACACCTTC.

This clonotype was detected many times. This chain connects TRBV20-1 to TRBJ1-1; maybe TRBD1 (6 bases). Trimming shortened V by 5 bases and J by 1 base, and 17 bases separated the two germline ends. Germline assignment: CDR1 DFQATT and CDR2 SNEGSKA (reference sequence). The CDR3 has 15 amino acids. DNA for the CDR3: TGCAGTGCTCCCCGACAGGTCGGCGGGAACACTGAAGCTTTCTTT. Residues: CSAPRQVGGNTEAFF.

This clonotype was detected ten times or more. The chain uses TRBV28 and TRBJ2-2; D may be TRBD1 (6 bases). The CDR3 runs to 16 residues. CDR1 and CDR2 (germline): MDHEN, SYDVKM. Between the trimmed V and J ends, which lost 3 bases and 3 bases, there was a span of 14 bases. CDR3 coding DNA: TGTGCCAGCAGTTTTAGTGGGGGCGCTTACACCGGGGAGCTGTTTTTT. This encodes CASSFSGGAYTGELFF.